This T cell receptor (beta chain) was retrieved from a study of cytomegalovirus exposure and HLA in healthy donors. Whole-study context: One earlier analysis, a look at approximately 180 million T cells, found fewer than 140 million unique TCR beta sequences. Membership in the Caucasian-associated ancestry cluster was found for about four fifths of fewer than 450 genotyped donors. Study results and limitations: Later analysis reportedly placed an Asian-associated ancestry cluster below the approximately 680-donor mean in N-insertions.

About this clone: Its antigen is not identified.

The PCR contained 60 Vbeta and 13 Jbeta primers. Assay used: immunoSEQ multiplex PCR; TCRdb lists only in-frame clones, some missing. This sample has some 150,000 clones; more than 60% occur once, and the top ten carry about 2.5%. CDR1 and CDR2 (germline): SGHDN, FVKESK. There are 18 residues in the CDR3. Trimming stripped 0 bases from V and 0 bases from J, with 12 bases between. The sample was PBMCs. This chain uses TRBV14 with TRBJ1-6, with D perhaps TRBD1 (5 bases). This receptor was obtained from a human donor in good health. DNA of the CDR3: TGTGCCAGCAGCCAAGATAAAGGGACTAGCTCCTATAATTCACCCCTCCACTTT. It translates to CASSQDKGTSSYNSPLHF.